This TCR beta chain was identified during a study of cytomegalovirus exposure and HLA in healthy donors. Study overall: From HLA-typed donors, an early data release held tens of millions of unique TCRs.

Regarding the study as a whole: In a later analysis, V- and J-gene trimming of beta chains associated with a DCLRE1C missense variant, replicated independently.

A word on this clone: The antigen is unknown. Mismatch with germline at one junction end may stem from a read error.

Amplification used 60 Vbeta primers and 13 Jbeta primers. Using immunoSEQ multiplex PCR, the repertoire was profiled, and TCRdb retains in-frame clones only, with some absent. This table has 65,000 to 85,000 clones, 86% appearing once. The sample taken for sequencing was PBMCs. This clonotype originated in a woman in her thirties in good health and CMV-seronegative.

The CDR3 region has the DNA TGTTCCAGCAGCTTCCTAAAGCGGGAGGCGGCCACCGGGGAGCTGTTTTTT. Protein product: CSSSFLKREAATGELFF. The chain carries TRBV7-9 and TRBJ2-2; 9 bases map to TRBD2. Germline V CDR1 and CDR2: SEHNR, FQNEAQ (reference sequence). CDR3 length: 17 amino acids.